The next 27 T cell receptor beta chains were all read from a single sample in a study of radiotherapy plus CTLA-4 blockade in lung cancer. This table comes from immunoSEQ multiplex PCR, and its TCRdb copy is limited to in-frame clones, with some not included. Of around 90,000 clones listed, 83% are singletons. Sample: peripheral blood, taken from a patient treated with radiotherapy plus ipilimumab. The receptors here all came from a human donor with non-small cell lung cancer who had stable disease on radiotherapy plus ipilimumab.

The chain couples TRBV18 to TRBJ2-5; possible D gene TRBD1, 6 bases. The J call may be mistaken, given a closer DNA end match to TRBJ2-7. The CDR3 totals 16 residues. CDR1 KGHSH and CDR2 LQKENI come from the germline V gene. The CDR3 DNA is TGTGCCAGCTCACCGCTGGGTAGGGGGTTAAGGAACGAGCAGTACTTC. Residues: CASSPLGRGLRNEQYF.

In this sample, this clone turned up a few times. The rearrangement uses TRBV10-3 and TRBJ1-1; 8 bases map to TRBD1. The germline CDR1 and CDR2 sequences are ENHRY and SYGVKD. J gave up 4 bases and V 3 bases, and 4 bases lay outside the gene matches. CDR3 length: 14 residues. The CDR3: CAISDQGARTEAFF. CDR3 DNA sequence: TGTGCCATCAGTGATCAGGGGGCGCGCACTGAAGCTTTCTTT.

The chain couples TRBV6-6 to TRBJ2-3, with 8 bases matching TRBD2. Germline V gene data show CDR1 as MNHNY and CDR2 as SVGAGI (reference sequence). This CDR3 contains 15 residues. Losses at the gene ends were 6 bases for V and 2 bases for J; bases not matched to a gene: 7. In DNA form, the CDR3 reads TGTGCCAGCAGCTCCAGCGGGGGTAACACAGATACGCAGTATTTT. It translates to CASSSSGGNTDTQYF.

This clone turned up a few times. The chain links TRBV5-1 to TRBJ2-1; 13 positions match TRBD2. V trimming: 0 bases; J trimming: 9 bases; junction bases outside the gene matches: 12. The CDR3 contains 18 residues. Per the germline V gene, CDR1 is SGHRS and CDR2 is YFSETQ. The CDR3 reads CASSLEGRTSGSKGEQFF. In DNA, the CDR3 is TGCGCCAGCAGCTTGGAGGGAAGGACTAGCGGGAGTAAGGGTGAGCAGTTCTTC.

V gene TRBV10-3 combines with J gene TRBJ2-7; no definite D call. Per germline, CDR1 ENHRY and CDR2 SYGVKD. This CDR3 is 11 amino acids long. Trimming took off 9 bases at V and 5 bases at J, with 11 bases between the two ends. CDR3 region: CAISSLDEQYF. The CDR3, as DNA: TGTGCCATATCTAGTTTGGACGAGCAGTACTTC.

The gene calls are TRBV19 and TRBJ2-1; D might be TRBD2 (6 bases). The CDR3 runs to 16 residues. V gave up 3 bases and J gave up 0 bases, with 12 bases separating them. Germline V gene data show CDR1 as LNHDA and CDR2 as SQIVND (reference sequence). CDR3 nucleotide sequence: TGTGCCAGTAGTATTCTGGCGGGATTCTCCTACAATGAGCAGTTCTTC. Its translation is CASSILAGFSYNEQFF.

The table lists this clone with a count of one. The chain carries TRBV2 and TRBJ1-2; D remains unclear. Germline assignment: CDR1 SNHLY and CDR2 FYNNEI. The CDR3 covers 13 residues. Deletions cut 6 bases from V and 12 bases from J, with 20 bases between. The CDR3 reads CASRESGQERHTF. The CDR3 DNA reads TGTGCCAGCAGAGAGAGTGGTCAGGAGCGTCACACCTTC.

CDR3 sequence reads: CASSVTSGRNKNEQFF. CDR3 DNA sequence: TGTGCCAGCAGCGTTACTAGCGGGAGGAATAAGAATGAGCAGTTCTTC. The chain uses TRBV9 and TRBJ2-1; TRBD2 agrees at 12 bases. Per germline, CDR1 SGDLS and CDR2 YYNGEE. Losses at the gene ends were 2 bases for V and 7 bases for J; bases not matched to a gene: 7. This CDR3 is 16 amino acids long.

The chain is built from TRBV27 and TRBJ2-2, with 10 bases fitting TRBD1. CDR3 length: 15 amino acids. Germline CDR1 and CDR2: MNHEY and SMNVEV (reference sequence). J gave up 7 bases and V 2 bases, and 4 bases lay outside the gene matches. In DNA form, the CDR3 reads TGTGCCAGCAGTTTAGGGACAGGGGTGGGCGGGGAGCTGTTTTTT. Amino acid sequence: CASSLGTGVGGELFF.

The chain couples TRBV5-6 to TRBJ1-5, with TRBD1 matching over 7 bases. The J segment lost 4 bases and the V segment lost 3 bases, leaving 10 bases of the junction unmatched. This CDR3 comprises 16 residues. Germline V lookup: CDR1 SGHDT, CDR2 YYEEEE. In DNA, the CDR3 is TGTGCCAGCAGCTCTTACGACAGGGTTAGGAATCAGCCCCAGCATTTT. Its protein is CASSSYDRVRNQPQHF. The whole variable domain, remainder taken from reference TRBV5-6 and TRBJ1-5, is DAGVTQSPTHLIKTRGQQVTLRCSPKSGHDTVSWYQQALGQGPQFIFQYYEEEERQRGNFPDRFSGHQFPNYSSELNVNALLLGDSALYLCASSSYDRVRNQPQHFGDGTRLSIL.

The V and J genes are TRBV5-1 and TRBJ2-1, with D possibly matching TRBD2 (6 bases). V was clipped by 2 bases and J by 8 bases, with 14 bases between them. CDR1 is SGHRS and CDR2 is YFSETQ in the germline V gene. There are 14 residues in the CDR3. The CDR3 loop is CASSFGGGSDEQFF. DNA of the CDR3: TGCGCCAGCAGCTTTGGGGGAGGCAGCGATGAGCAGTTCTTC.

CDR3 coding DNA: TGTGCCAGCAGTACACAGGGGAGAGGGGCCAACGTCCTGACTTTC. Encoded protein: CASSTQGRGANVLTF. V usage is TRBV2 and J usage is TRBJ2-6, with 7 nucleotides matching TRBD1. Germline V CDR1 and CDR2: SNHLY, FYNNEI. The CDR3 loop spans 15 amino acids. With V trimmed by 5 bases and J by 4 bases, 5 bases remained unmatched.

This clone showed up just a few times. J is TRBJ1-5 and V is TRBV29-1, with TRBD1 matching 7 bases. CDR3 length: 16 residues. Germline loops: CDR1 SQVTM, CDR2 ANQGSEA. Trimming removed 5 bases from V and 0 bases from J; junction bases left unmatched: 10. The CDR3 nucleotides read TGCAGCGTTTCAGGGGAGGCAGGGGGTAGCAATCAGCCCCAGCATTTT. As protein: CSVSGEAGGSNQPQHF. Drawing the rest from reference TRBV29-1 and TRBJ1-5, the complete variable domain is SAVISQKPSRDICQRGTSLTIQCQVDSQVTMMFWYRQQPGQSLTLIATANQGSEATYESGFVIDKFPISRPNLTFSTLTVSNMSPEDSSIYLCSVSGEAGGSNQPQHFGDGTRLSIL.

V usage is TRBV18 and J usage is TRBJ1-5; D might be TRBD1 (6 bases). Trimming left V 0 bases short and J 0 bases short, with 12 bases between. This CDR3 contains 17 residues. In germline, CDR1 is KGHSH, CDR2 LQKENI. In DNA, the CDR3 is TGTGCCAGCTCACCACCGGGAGGGGGGTATAGCAATCAGCCCCAGCATTTT. Amino acid sequence: CASSPPGGGYSNQPQHF.

The CDR3 here is CASSLRMNTEAFF. CDR3 DNA sequence: TGTGCCAGCAGTTTACGGATGAACACTGAAGCTTTCTTT. J is TRBJ1-1 and V is TRBV6-4; D not resolved. Germline V gives CDR1 MRHNA, CDR2 SNTAGT. V lost 5 bases and J lost 0, with 7 bases in between. The CDR3 totals 13 residues.

This clone came up once. The junction shows a germline mismatch at one end, possibly a read error. The sample contains more than one DNA sequence encoding this CDR3. Here the CDR3 DNA reads TGCGCCAGCAGACAGGACAGGGGTCGGGACGAGCAGTACTTC. It codes for CASRQDRGRDEQYF. V and J are TRBV28 and TRBJ2-7; TRBD1 matches 9 bases. The germline V gene encodes CDR1 MDHEN and CDR2 SYDVKM. The CDR3 contains 14 residues.

The V and J genes are TRBV30 and TRBJ2-7; D may be TRBD2 (6 bases). The V gene's germline CDR1 is GTSNPN and CDR2 SVGIG (reference sequence). The CDR3 is 12 amino acids. V gave up 5 bases and J gave up 4 bases, with 12 bases separating them. The CDR3 DNA follows: TGTGCCTGGCGTCGGGGGACTTACGAGCAGTACTTC. Translation: CAWRRGTYEQYF.

The J gene is TRBJ2-1, the V gene TRBV7-8; D is possibly TRBD2 (6 bases). The germline V gene has CDR1 SGHVS and CDR2 FQNEAQ. The CDR3 consists of 16 residues. V was clipped by 5 bases and J by 6 bases, with 20 bases between them. Written as DNA, the CDR3 is TGTGCCAGCAGCCCATTTTCGGCGGGAAGCGGCAATGAGCAGTTCTTC. It specifies CASSPFSAGSGNEQFF. Together with reference TRBV7-8 and TRBJ2-1, the CDR3 gives the full variable domain: GAGVSQSPRYKVAKRGQDVALRCDPISGHVSLFWYQQALGQGPEFLTYFQNEAQLDKSGLPSDRFFAERPEGSVSTLKIQRTQQEDSAVYLCASSPFSAGSGNEQFFGPGTRLTVL.

The V gene is TRBV7-2, the J gene TRBJ2-5, with TRBD2 matching over 8 bases. This CDR3 contains 15 residues. Germline assignment: CDR1 SGHTA and CDR2 FQGNSA. Trimming took 4 bases from V and 1 from J; bases not matched to a gene: 5. CDR3 nucleotide sequence: TGTGCCAGCAGCTCATCTAGCGGGCTCCAAGAGACCCAGTACTTC. Residues: CASSSSSGLQETQYF.

The chain is built from TRBV13 and TRBJ1-1; 8 nucleotides agree with TRBD1. J was trimmed by 0 bases and V by 0 bases; bases with no gene match: 0. Germline V lookup: CDR1 PRHDT, CDR2 FYEKMQ (reference sequence). The CDR3 is 15 residues long. The CDR3 DNA sequence: TGTGCCAGCAGCTTAGGGGACAGGGTGAACACTGAAGCTTTCTTT. This gives the protein CASSLGDRVNTEAFF.

This chain joins TRBV7-9 and TRBJ1-5; no definite D call. CDR1 is SEHNR, CDR2 FQNEAQ, per germline (reference sequence). The CDR3 extends over 13 amino acids. The V end lost 4 bases, the J end lost 2 bases, and 6 bases lay between the germline ends. The chain's CDR3 is CASSSTGNQPQHF. Written as DNA, the CDR3 is TGTGCCAGCAGCTCCACGGGCAATCAGCCCCAGCATTTT.

This clone came up a few times. The chain joins TRBV28 to TRBJ1-2; D not certain. This CDR3 comprises 10 residues. Germline V gene lookup returns CDR1 MDHEN and CDR2 SYDVKM. Here the CDR3 DNA reads TGTGGGATATTCCCCCATCGCTACACCTTC. Translation: CGIFPHRYTF.

The V gene is TRBV4-2, the J gene TRBJ2-7, with TRBD2 matching 9 bases. The ends lost 5 bases at V and 2 bases at J; junction bases unmatched: 7. Germline lookup yields CDR1 LGHNA and CDR2 YNFKEQ. CDR3 size: 15 residues. The CDR3 here is CASSETSGPPYEQYF. The CDR3 bases are TGTGCCAGCAGCGAGACTAGCGGCCCACCCTACGAGCAGTACTTC.

The chain recombines TRBV7-9 with TRBJ1-1; no clear D gene. Trimming took off 8 bases at V and 11 bases at J, with 15 bases between the two ends. Per the germline V gene, CDR1 is SEHNR and CDR2 is FQNEAQ (reference sequence). The CDR3 spans 11 residues. DNA for the CDR3: TGTGCCAGCCGTAGCCCTTCTGGGGCTTTCTTT. It codes for CASRSPSGAFF.

This clone was seen just once. This sequence joins TRBV18 and TRBJ2-7; D unresolved. The CDR3 is 16 residues long. V shed 3 bases and J shed 2 bases, with 17 bases lying between them. Germline V gene sequence: CDR1 KGHSH, CDR2 LQKENI. The CDR3 is CASSPTGWKGTYEQYF. CDR3 bases: TGTGCCAGCTCACCCACCGGGTGGAAAGGCACCTACGAGCAGTACTTC.

In nucleotides, the CDR3 is TGTGCCAGCTCACCTGGGACGGGGTACAATGAGCAGTTCTTC. Its protein is CASSPGTGYNEQFF. The gene calls are TRBV18 and TRBJ2-1; D might be TRBD1 or TRBD2, each matching 5 bases. From germline, CDR1 is KGHSH and CDR2 LQKENI. V lost 3 bases and J 4 bases, leaving 10 bases between the germline ends. The CDR3 has 14 residues.

The genes are TRBV7-9 and TRBJ2-4, with D unresolved. This CDR3 region has 18 residues. V was shortened by 1 base and J by 2 bases, with 18 bases between the two germline ends. Germline assignment: CDR1 SEHNR and CDR2 FQNEAQ (reference sequence). The CDR3 spells CASSLVGSGTASKNIQYF. In DNA, the CDR3 is TGTGCCAGCAGCTTAGTAGGGTCTGGAACAGCGTCCAAAAACATTCAGTACTTC.